The 15 T cell receptor beta chains in this list originate from one sample, sequenced in a study of blood T cell repertoires in COVID-19. The protocol was immunoSEQ multiplex PCR, while the TCRdb copy is restricted to in-frame clones and leaves out a portion. Altogether about 120,000 clones are present, roughly 83% being singletons, with the ten largest covering almost 4%. The sample was peripheral blood. The receptor set was obtained from an elderly woman with acute or convalescent COVID-19.

The sample holds one count of this clone. The chain employs TRBV29-1 and TRBJ1-2; D gene unclear. The CDR3 sequence is 13 residues long. CDR1 SQVTM and CDR2 ANQGSEA come from the germline V gene. Deletions cut 6 bases from V and 6 bases from J, with 17 bases between. The DNA for the CDR3 is TGCAGCGTCGGGAGGAGGGAGGAGGATGGCTACACCTTC. Translation gives CSVGRREEDGYTF.

The chain links TRBV7-9 to TRBJ2-1, with 14 bases identical to TRBD2. With V trimmed by 5 bases and J by 15 bases, 6 bases remained unmatched. Germline values: CDR1 SEHNR, CDR2 FQNEAQ (reference sequence). This CDR3 has 13 amino acids. The DNA of the CDR3 is TGTGCCAGCAGCGATGGGACTAGCGGGAGCAGGTTCTTC. This encodes CASSDGTSGSRFF.

V and J are TRBV4-1 and TRBJ1-5; TRBD1 matches 9 bases. The CDR3 is made up of 16 amino acids. CDR1 MGHRA and CDR2 YSYEKL come from the germline V gene. J was trimmed by 2 bases and V by 5 bases; bases with no gene match: 7. The CDR3 region has the DNA TGCGCCAGCAGCTATGGACAGGGGACGGGCAATCAGCCCCAGCATTTT. Protein product: CASSYGQGTGNQPQHF.

The V gene is TRBV30, the J gene TRBJ2-2, with TRBD1 matching 7 bases. From germline, CDR1 is GTSNPN and CDR2 SVGIG (reference sequence). J gave up 7 bases and V 2 bases, and 7 bases lay outside the gene matches. The CDR3 runs to 14 residues. The CDR3 DNA reads as TGTGCCTGGAGTACGGGACAGTGGTTCGGGGAGCTGTTTTTT. The encoded protein is CAWSTGQWFGELFF.

The chain uses TRBV4-2 and TRBJ1-4; D is undetermined. V was cut by 0 bases and J by 7 bases, with 12 bases left in between. This CDR3 comprises 15 residues. From germline, CDR1 is LGHNA and CDR2 YNFKEQ. The CDR3 DNA is TGTGCCAGCAGCCAAGAATTCCTCCCCCCTGAAAAACTGTTTTTT. This sequence encodes CASSQEFLPPEKLFF.

This clone was counted between two and nine times. As DNA, the CDR3 is TGTGCCAGCAGACCACAAGAGACTCTTGGGTATGGCTACACCTTC. Protein product: CASRPQETLGYGYTF. The V gene is TRBV28, the J gene TRBJ1-2; no clear D gene. The CDR3 contains 15 residues. Trimming pared 6 bases from V and 5 bases from J, leaving 19 bases between. CDR1 is MDHEN, CDR2 SYDVKM, per germline.

This chain links TRBV19 with TRBJ1-2; D gene uncertain. Germline V gives CDR1 LNHDA, CDR2 SQIVND (reference sequence). The V gene lost 2 bases and the J gene lost 8 bases, with 12 bases spanning the gap. CDR3 size: 13 residues. The CDR3 sequence is CASSISGENGYTF. The CDR3 DNA reads as TGTGCCAGTAGTATATCCGGGGAGAACGGCTACACCTTC. Looking up the rest from reference TRBV19 and TRBJ1-2 gives the full variable domain: DGGITQSPKYLFRKEGQNVTLSCEQNLNHDAMYWYRQDPGQGLRLIYYSQIVNDFQKGDIAEGYSVSREKKESFPLTVTSAQKNPTAFYLCASSISGENGYTFGSGTRLTVV.

This clone has only one observation. The chain uses TRBV11-2 and TRBJ1-4; D remains ambiguous. V was pared by 3 bases and J by 0 bases, with 11 bases between. The germline V gene encodes CDR1 SGHAT and CDR2 FQNNGV. The length of the CDR3 is 16 residues. The CDR3: CASSFSTTSTNEKLFF. In DNA, the CDR3 is TGTGCCAGCAGCTTTTCCACAACCTCAACTAATGAAAAACTGTTTTTT.

V gene TRBV15 combines with J gene TRBJ1-2, with a weak D call TRBD1 (6 bases). This CDR3 is 15 amino acids long. CDR1 is LNHNV and CDR2 is YYDKDF in the germline V gene (reference sequence). V lost 3 bases and J 2 bases, leaving 13 bases between the germline ends. The DNA of the CDR3 is TGTGCCACCAGCAGGGGGACATCGGTAAACTATGGCTACACCTTC. Its protein product is CATSRGTSVNYGYTF.

The chain uses TRBV28 and TRBJ2-7; D may be TRBD2 (5 bases). Germline CDR1 MDHEN, CDR2 SYDVKM. Trimming removed 5 bases from V and 4 bases from J, with 18 bases in between. The CDR3 totals 15 residues. CDR3: CASSTTSEAQYEQYF. For the CDR3, the DNA is TGTGCCAGCAGTACCACCTCGGAGGCTCAATACGAGCAGTACTTC.

V and J are TRBV7-2 and TRBJ2-3; TRBD1 might be the D (5 bases). V was trimmed by 6 bases and J by 6 bases, leaving 19 bases between them. The CDR3 extends over 15 amino acids. The germline gives CDR1 SGHTA, CDR2 FQGNSA. CDR3 amino acids: CASRPPGLKGDTQYF. CDR3 nucleotides: TGTGCCAGCAGACCGCCGGGCCTTAAGGGGGATACGCAGTATTTT.

The chain uses TRBV18 and TRBJ2-1; 10 nucleotides agree with TRBD2. Trimming at V came to 5 bases and at J to 4 bases, leaving 5 bases not matched to a gene. Germline values: CDR1 KGHSH, CDR2 LQKENI. The length of the CDR3 is 15 residues. The CDR3 DNA reads as TGTGCCAGCTCAGGAGGACTAGCGGAGTACAATGAGCAGTTCTTC. Translating gives CASSGGLAEYNEQFF.

The rearrangement links TRBV6-5 to TRBJ2-1, with 12 bases lining up with TRBD2. CDR1 is MNHEY, CDR2 SVGAGI, per germline. The CDR3 extends over 15 amino acids. V shed 6 bases, J shed 9 bases, and the junction held 9 bases outside the gene matches. The CDR3 sequence: CASSLSSGGAGEQFF. The CDR3 DNA follows: TGTGCCAGCAGCCTATCTAGCGGGGGGGCGGGTGAGCAGTTCTTC.

The chain couples TRBV11-2 to TRBJ2-5; D may be TRBD2 (5 bases). V was trimmed by 5 bases and J by 0 bases, leaving 16 bases between them. The germline CDR1 and CDR2 sequences are SGHAT and FQNNGV. The CDR3 is 16 residues long. The CDR3 region has the DNA TGTGCCAGCAGCCCAGGAGCGGTCAGGAACCAAGAGACCCAGTACTTC. It is translated as CASSPGAVRNQETQYF.

This chain uses TRBV27 with TRBJ1-1; 9 bases align to TRBD1. This CDR3 has 15 residues. After removal of 2 bases from V and 4 bases from J, the junction contained 5 bases not matched to a gene. Germline CDR1 reads MNHEY; CDR2 reads SMNVEV (reference sequence). CDR3 protein: CASSLGTGRGTEAFF. CDR3 bases: TGTGCCAGCAGTTTAGGGACAGGGCGGGGCACTGAAGCTTTCTTT.